The 9 T cell receptor beta chains reported below all come from one sample, sequenced in a study of cytomegalovirus exposure and HLA in healthy donors. With 60 Vbeta and 13 Jbeta primers, the PCR was carried out. TCRdb's copy holds only in-frame clones and misses some; the assay was immunoSEQ multiplex PCR. Of roughly 120,000 clones in the sample, roughly three quarters were seen once. The sequencing input was PBMCs. The source is a man in his fifties in good health and CMV-seropositive.

The DNA of the CDR3 is TGTGCCAGCAGCTTGTGGGCTGGAGAGACCCAGTACTTC. This sequence encodes CASSLWAGETQYF. V usage is TRBV5-6 and J usage is TRBJ2-5; the D is unclear. CDR1 and CDR2 from the germline V gene are SGHDT and YYEEEE. This CDR3 has 13 amino acids. Trimming removed 1 base from V and 4 bases from J, with 8 bases in between.

The genes are TRBV9 and TRBJ2-3; a possible D gene is TRBD1 (6 bases). The CDR3 covers 17 residues. CDR1 is SGDLS, CDR2 YYNGEE, per germline. The germline V and J ends were trimmed by 3 bases and 5 bases, with 22 bases remaining between them. As DNA, the CDR3 is TGTGCCAGCAGCGCCTTACAGGGCCTAATCACGCAAGATACGCAGTATTTT. It encodes CASSALQGLITQDTQYF.

The chain employs TRBV27 and TRBJ2-7; TRBD2 might be the D (5 bases). Germline-derived CDR1 and CDR2 are MNHEY and SMNVEV (reference sequence). V was cut by 1 base and J by 2 bases, with 18 bases left in between. The CDR3 has 17 residues. The CDR3 coding sequence is TGTGCCAGCAGTTTATTTCCCTCCAGCGGTATTCCCTACGAGCAGTACTTC. Translation: CASSLFPSSGIPYEQYF.

The rearrangement links TRBV28 to TRBJ2-7; tentatively, D is TRBD2 (6 bases). Trimming removed 4 bases from V and 5 bases from J, with 18 bases in between. The CDR3 is made up of 15 amino acids. The germline CDR1 and CDR2 sequences are MDHEN and SYDVKM. This CDR3 is CASSSPGLAIDEQYF. DNA of the CDR3: TGTGCCAGCAGTTCTCCGGGACTTGCGATAGACGAGCAGTACTTC.

V is TRBV7-2 and J is TRBJ2-5; D ambiguous. CDR1 is SGHTA, CDR2 FQGNSA, per germline. The ends were cut back, 4 bases at V and 5 bases at J, with 11 bases in the middle. The CDR3 is 13 amino acids. The CDR3 loop reads CASSSRLRETQYF. CDR3 bases: TGTGCCAGCAGCTCGAGACTGCGGGAGACCCAGTACTTC.

The CDR3 here is CASSPLGQGAGDEKLFF. The CDR3 bases are TGTGCCAGCAGCCCCTTGGGACAGGGGGCAGGTGATGAAAAACTGTTTTTT. V and J are TRBV7-8 and TRBJ1-4; 12 bases line up with TRBD1. The CDR3 runs to 17 residues. Looked up from germline, CDR1 is SGHVS and CDR2 is FQNEAQ. V trimming: 5 bases; J trimming: 6 bases; junction bases outside the gene matches: 10. The variable domain in full, with the rest retrieved from reference TRBV7-8 and TRBJ1-4, is GAGVSQSPRYKVAKRGQDVALRCDPISGHVSLFWYQQALGQGPEFLTYFQNEAQLDKSGLPSDRFFAERPEGSVSTLKIQRTQQEDSAVYLCASSPLGQGAGDEKLFFGSGTQLSVL.

The chain uses TRBV10-1 and TRBJ2-2; TRBD2 might be the D (6 bases). The V gene's germline CDR1 is WNHNN and CDR2 SYGVQD (reference sequence). Trimming shortened V by 4 bases and J by 1 base, and 10 bases separated the two germline ends. The CDR3 covers 15 residues. The CDR3 DNA reads as TGCGCCAGCAGTGGGGCGGGAATGAACACCGGGGAGCTGTTTTTT. It is translated as CASSGAGMNTGELFF.

The chain combines TRBV9 with TRBJ2-1; D gene uncertain. Germline-derived CDR1 and CDR2 are SGDLS and YYNGEE. Trimming shortened V by 0 bases and J by 0 bases, and 10 bases separated the two germline ends. This CDR3 is 16 amino acids long. The CDR3 sequence: CASSVGEAPSYNEQFF. CDR3 DNA sequence: TGTGCCAGCAGCGTAGGTGAGGCGCCCTCCTACAATGAGCAGTTCTTC.

The rearrangement joins TRBV6-5 to TRBJ1-4, with 8 nucleotides matching TRBD1. The CDR3 runs 14 residues. CDR1 is MNHEY, CDR2 SVGAGI, per germline. Trimming removed 8 bases from V and 7 bases from J; junction bases left unmatched: 9. The CDR3 nucleotides read TGTGCCAGCTCCGACAGGGGTCGAGGTGAAAAACTGTTTTTT. Protein sequence: CASSDRGRGEKLFF.